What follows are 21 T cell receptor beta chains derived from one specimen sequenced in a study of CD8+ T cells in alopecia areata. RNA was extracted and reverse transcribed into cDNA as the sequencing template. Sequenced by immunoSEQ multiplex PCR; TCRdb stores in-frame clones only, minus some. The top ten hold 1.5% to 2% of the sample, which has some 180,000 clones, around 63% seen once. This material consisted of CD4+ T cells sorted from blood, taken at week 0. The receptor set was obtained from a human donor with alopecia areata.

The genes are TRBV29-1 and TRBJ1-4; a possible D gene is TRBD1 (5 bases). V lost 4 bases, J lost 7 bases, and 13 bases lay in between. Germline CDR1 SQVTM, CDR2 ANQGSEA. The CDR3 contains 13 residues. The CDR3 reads CSVARGISEKLFF. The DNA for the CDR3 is TGCAGCGTTGCAAGGGGAATAAGTGAAAAACTGTTTTTT.

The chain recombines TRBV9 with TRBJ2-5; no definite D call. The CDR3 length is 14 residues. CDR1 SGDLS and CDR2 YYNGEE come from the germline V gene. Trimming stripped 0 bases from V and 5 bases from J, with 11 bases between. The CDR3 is CASSVGKGRETQYF. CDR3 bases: TGTGCCAGCAGCGTAGGTAAAGGGCGTGAGACCCAGTACTTC.

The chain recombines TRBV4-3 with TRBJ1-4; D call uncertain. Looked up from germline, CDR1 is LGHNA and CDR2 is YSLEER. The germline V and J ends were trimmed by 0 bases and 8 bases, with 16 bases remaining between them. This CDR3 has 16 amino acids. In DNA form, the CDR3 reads TGCGCCAGCAGCCAAGAGCATGGCGGAAGCTGGGAAAAACTGTTTTTT. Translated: CASSQEHGGSWEKLFF.

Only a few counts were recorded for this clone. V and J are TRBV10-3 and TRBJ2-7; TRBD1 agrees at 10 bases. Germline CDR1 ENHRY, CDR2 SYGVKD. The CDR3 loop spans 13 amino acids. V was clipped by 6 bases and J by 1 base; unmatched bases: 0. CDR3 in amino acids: CAIRGQGSYEQYF. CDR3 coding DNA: TGTGCCATCAGGGGACAGGGGTCCTACGAGCAGTACTTC.

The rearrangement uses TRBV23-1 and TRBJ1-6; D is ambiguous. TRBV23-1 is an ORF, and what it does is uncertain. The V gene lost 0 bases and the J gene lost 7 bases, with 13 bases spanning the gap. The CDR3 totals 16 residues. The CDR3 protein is CASSQSGCSPNSPLHF. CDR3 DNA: TGCGCCAGCAGTCAATCGGGTTGCAGCCCGAATTCACCCCTCCACTTT.

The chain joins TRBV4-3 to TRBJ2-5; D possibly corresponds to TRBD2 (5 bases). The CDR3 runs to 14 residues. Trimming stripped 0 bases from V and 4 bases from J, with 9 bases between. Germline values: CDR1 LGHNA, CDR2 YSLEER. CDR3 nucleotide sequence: TGCGCCAGCAGCCAAGATCGGGGAGTAGAGACCCAGTACTTC. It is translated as CASSQDRGVETQYF.

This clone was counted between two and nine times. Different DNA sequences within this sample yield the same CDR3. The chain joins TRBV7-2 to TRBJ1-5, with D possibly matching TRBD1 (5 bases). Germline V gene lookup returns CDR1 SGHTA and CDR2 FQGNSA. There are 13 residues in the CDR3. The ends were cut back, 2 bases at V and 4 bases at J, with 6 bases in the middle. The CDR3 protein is CASSLRGNQPQHF. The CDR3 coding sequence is TGTGCCAGCAGCTTACGGGGGAATCAGCCCCAGCATTTT.

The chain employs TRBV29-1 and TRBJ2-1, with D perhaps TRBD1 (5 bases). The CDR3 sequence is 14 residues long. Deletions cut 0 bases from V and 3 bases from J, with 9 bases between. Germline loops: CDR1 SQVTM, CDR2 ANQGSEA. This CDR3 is CSVEDRAGYNEQFF. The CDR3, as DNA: TGCAGCGTTGAAGACAGGGCTGGCTACAATGAGCAGTTCTTC.

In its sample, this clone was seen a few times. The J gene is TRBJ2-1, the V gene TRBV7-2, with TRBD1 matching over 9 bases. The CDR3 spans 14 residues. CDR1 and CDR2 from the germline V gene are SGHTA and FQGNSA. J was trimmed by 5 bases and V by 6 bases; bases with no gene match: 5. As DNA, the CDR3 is TGTGCCAGCAGACGGGACAGGGATGACAATGAGCAGTTCTTC. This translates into CASRRDRDDNEQFF.

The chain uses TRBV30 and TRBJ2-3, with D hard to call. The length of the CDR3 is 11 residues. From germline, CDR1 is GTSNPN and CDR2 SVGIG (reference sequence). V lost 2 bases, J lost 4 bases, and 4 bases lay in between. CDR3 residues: CAWSNSDTQYF. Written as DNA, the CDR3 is TGTGCCTGGAGTAATTCAGATACGCAGTATTTT.

DNA for the CDR3: TGTGCCAGCAGTATACACGGGGCTAACTATGGCTACACCTTC. This gives the protein CASSIHGANYGYTF. This sequence joins TRBV11-2 and TRBJ1-2; D ambiguous. This CDR3 contains 14 residues. CDR1 SGHAT and CDR2 FQNNGV come from the germline V gene. Trimming removed 6 bases at V and 0 bases at J, with 11 bases between.

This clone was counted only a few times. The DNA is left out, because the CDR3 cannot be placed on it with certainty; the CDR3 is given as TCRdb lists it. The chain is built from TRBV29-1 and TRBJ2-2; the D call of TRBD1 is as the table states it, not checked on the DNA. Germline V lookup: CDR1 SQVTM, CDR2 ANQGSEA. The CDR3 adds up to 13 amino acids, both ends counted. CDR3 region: CSAFGPGAGELFF.

The CDR3 DNA sequence: TGTGCCAGCAGCTTAGGACTAGCGGGGAGGTTCAATGAGCAGTTCTTC. It codes for CASSLGLAGRFNEQFF. The chain joins TRBV11-2 to TRBJ2-1, with TRBD2 matching over 11 bases. This CDR3 is built from 16 residues. Looked up from germline, CDR1 is SGHAT and CDR2 is FQNNGV. Trimming at V came to 1 base and at J to 6 bases, leaving 5 bases not matched to a gene.

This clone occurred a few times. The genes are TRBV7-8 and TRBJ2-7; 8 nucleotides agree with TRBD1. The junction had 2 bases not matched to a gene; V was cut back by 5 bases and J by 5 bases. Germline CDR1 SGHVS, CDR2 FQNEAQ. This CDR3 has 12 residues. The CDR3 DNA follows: TGTGCCAGCAGCGACAGGGGCCACGAGCAGTACTTC. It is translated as CASSDRGHEQYF.

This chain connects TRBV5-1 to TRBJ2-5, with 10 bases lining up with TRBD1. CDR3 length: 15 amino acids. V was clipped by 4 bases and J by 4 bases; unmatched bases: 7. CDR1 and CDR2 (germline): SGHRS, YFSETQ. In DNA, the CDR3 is TGCGCCAGCAGCCAGGGACAGGGGAAAGGAGAGACCCAGTACTTC. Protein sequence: CASSQGQGKGETQYF.

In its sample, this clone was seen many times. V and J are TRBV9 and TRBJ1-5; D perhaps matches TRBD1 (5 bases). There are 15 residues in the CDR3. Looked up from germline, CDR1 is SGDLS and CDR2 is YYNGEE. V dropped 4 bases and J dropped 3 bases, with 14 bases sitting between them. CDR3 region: CASSSSGGDNQPQHF. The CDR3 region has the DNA TGTGCCAGCAGCTCCTCCGGAGGGGACAATCAGCCCCAGCATTTT.

As DNA, the CDR3 is TGTGCCTGGAGTGTACTAAGGAGGACTGAAGCTTTCTTT. Amino acids: CAWSVLRRTEAFF. The chain couples TRBV30 to TRBJ1-1; D unclear. This CDR3 is built from 13 residues. Trimming removed 0 bases from V and 5 bases from J, with 10 bases in between. Germline V gives CDR1 GTSNPN, CDR2 SVGIG (reference sequence).

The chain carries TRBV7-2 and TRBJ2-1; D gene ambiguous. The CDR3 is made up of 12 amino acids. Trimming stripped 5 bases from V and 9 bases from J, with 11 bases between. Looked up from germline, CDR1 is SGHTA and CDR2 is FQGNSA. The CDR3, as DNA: TGTGCCAGCAGCACCCGGACGGGTGAGCAGTTCTTC. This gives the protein CASSTRTGEQFF.

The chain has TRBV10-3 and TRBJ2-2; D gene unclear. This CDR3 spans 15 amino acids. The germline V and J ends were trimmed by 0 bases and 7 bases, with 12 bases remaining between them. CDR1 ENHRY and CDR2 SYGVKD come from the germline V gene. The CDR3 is CAISESSVRGGELFF. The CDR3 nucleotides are TGTGCCATCAGTGAGTCGAGCGTGAGAGGCGGGGAGCTGTTTTTT.

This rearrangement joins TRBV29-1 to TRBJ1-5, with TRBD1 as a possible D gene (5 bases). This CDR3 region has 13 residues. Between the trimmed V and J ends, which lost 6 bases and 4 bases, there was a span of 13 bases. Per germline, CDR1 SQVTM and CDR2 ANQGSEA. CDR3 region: CSVGSGLNQPQHF. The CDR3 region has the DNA TGCAGCGTGGGGTCAGGGCTAAATCAGCCCCAGCATTTT.

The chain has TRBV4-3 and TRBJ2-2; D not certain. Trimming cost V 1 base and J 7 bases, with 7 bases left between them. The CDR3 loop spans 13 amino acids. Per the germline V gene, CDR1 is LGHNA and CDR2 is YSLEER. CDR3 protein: CASSQVFGGELFF. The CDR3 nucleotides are TGCGCCAGCAGCCAAGTGTTCGGCGGGGAGCTGTTTTTT.